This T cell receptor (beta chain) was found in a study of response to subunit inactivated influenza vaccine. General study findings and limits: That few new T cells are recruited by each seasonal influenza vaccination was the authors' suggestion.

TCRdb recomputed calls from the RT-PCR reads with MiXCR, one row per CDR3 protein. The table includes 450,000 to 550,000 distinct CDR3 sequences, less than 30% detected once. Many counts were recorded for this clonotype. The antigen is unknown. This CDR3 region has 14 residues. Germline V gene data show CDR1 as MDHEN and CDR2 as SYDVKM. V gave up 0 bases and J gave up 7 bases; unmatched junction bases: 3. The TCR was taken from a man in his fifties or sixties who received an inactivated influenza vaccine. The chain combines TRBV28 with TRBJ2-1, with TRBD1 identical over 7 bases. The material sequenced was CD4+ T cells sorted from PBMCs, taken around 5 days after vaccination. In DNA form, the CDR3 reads TGTGCCAGCAGTTTATGGACAGGGACAAATGAGCAGTTCTTC. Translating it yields CASSLWTGTNEQFF.